This TCR beta chain appears in the sequencing data of a study of blood T cell repertoires in COVID-19. Germline CDR1 is MNHEY and CDR2 is SMNVEV (reference sequence). V was trimmed by 5 bases and J by 2 bases, leaving 13 bases between them. This CDR3 contains 14 residues. Profiled with immunoSEQ multiplex PCR; TCRdb holds only in-frame clones, not every one. The sample yields a few hundred thousand clones, approximately 81% seen once. The clonotype originates from a man between 25 and 39 years old with active or convalescent COVID-19. The rearrangement uses TRBV27 and TRBJ2-7; a weak D match, TRBD2 (7 bases). The sample taken for sequencing was peripheral blood. Written as DNA, the CDR3 is TGTGCCAGCAGTAGGGGGGGGGTGACCTACGAGCAGTACTTC. It codes for CASSRGGVTYEQYF.